This TCR beta chain stems from a study of CXCR3-negative and CXCR3-positive naive CD8 T cells. Broader study findings: CXCR3-expressing naive cells carried TRB CDR3s more hydrophobic than those of CXCR3-negative naive cells. Naive CXCR3-negative and CXCR3-positive cells had similar TRBV-TRBJ usage; memory differed. Diversity was high in both naive subsets and much lower in memory cells.

The CDR3 has 15 amino acids. Germline V lookup: CDR1 LGHNA, CDR2 YSLEER. Identification of naive CD8+ T cells rested on CD45RO-CCR7+CD27+CD95- status. It was by 5' RACE with UMI labels that the TRB cDNA libraries were prepared. Each CDR3 protein gets one entry in TCRdb, which reprocessed the 5' RACE reads and gives no DNA. This sample's table reports 130,000 to 150,000 distinct CDR3 sequences. A remark on this clonotype: Its matching antigen is unknown.

This TCR derives from a human donor in good health. Some clones in this sample may be carry-over from other donors' samples. V usage is TRBV4-3 and J usage is TRBJ2-7; as DNA is missing, the TRBD2 call by TCRdb cannot be tested. Specimen: naive CXCR3+ CD8+ T cells from blood. Subset given: CD45RO-CCR7+CD27+CD95- naive CD8+ T cells expressing CXCR3 (TNR3+). The CDR3 is CASSQGYSGSREQYF.